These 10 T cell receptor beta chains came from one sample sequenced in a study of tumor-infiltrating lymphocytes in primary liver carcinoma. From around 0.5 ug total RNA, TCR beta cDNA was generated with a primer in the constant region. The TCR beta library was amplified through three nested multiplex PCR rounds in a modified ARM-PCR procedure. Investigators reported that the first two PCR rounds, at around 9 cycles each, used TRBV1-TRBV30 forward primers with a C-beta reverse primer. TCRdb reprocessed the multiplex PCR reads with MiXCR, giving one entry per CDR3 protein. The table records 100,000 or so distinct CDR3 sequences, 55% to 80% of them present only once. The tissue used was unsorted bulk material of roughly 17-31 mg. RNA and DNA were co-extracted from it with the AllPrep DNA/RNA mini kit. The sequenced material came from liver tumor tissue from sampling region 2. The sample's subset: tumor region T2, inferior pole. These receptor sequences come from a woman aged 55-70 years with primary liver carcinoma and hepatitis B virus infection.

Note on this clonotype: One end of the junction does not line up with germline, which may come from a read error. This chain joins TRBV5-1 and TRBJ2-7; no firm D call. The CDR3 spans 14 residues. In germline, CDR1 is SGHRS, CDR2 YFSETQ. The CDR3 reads CASSFFGLTYEEYF. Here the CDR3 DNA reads TGCGCCAGCAGCTTTTTCGGGTTGACCTACGAGGAGTACTTC. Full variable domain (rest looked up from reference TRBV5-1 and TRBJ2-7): KAGVTQTPRYLIKTRGQQVTLSCSPISGHRSVSWYQQTPGQGLQFLFEYFSETQRNKGNFPGRFSGRQFSNSRSEMNVSTLELGDSALYLCASSFFGLTYEEYFGPGTRLTVT.

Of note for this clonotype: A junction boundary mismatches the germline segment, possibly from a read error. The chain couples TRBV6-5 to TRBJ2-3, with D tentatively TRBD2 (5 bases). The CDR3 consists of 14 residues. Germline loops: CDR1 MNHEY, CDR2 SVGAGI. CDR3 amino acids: CASCPSPRDGTQHF. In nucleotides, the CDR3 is TGTGCCAGCTGTCCTAGCCCTCGTGACGGTACGCAACATTTT.

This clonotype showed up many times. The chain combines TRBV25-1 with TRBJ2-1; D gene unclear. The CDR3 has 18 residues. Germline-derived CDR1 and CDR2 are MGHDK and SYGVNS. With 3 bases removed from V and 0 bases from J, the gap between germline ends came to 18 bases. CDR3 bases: TGTGCCAGCAGTGAGCCGACCGTGTTCGGCGGCTCCTACAATGAGCAGTTCTTC. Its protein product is CASSEPTVFGGSYNEQFF.

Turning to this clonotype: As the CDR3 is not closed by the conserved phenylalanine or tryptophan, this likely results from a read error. In DNA form, the CDR3 reads TGTGCCAACAGCCCCCGGGACAGGGGGGTCTCACCCCTCCACTAT. It yields the protein CANSPRDRGVSPLHY. The V gene is TRBV4-2, the J gene TRBJ1-6, with TRBD1 matching 11 bases. There are 15 residues in the CDR3. Per the germline V gene, CDR1 is LGHNA and CDR2 is YNFKEQ.

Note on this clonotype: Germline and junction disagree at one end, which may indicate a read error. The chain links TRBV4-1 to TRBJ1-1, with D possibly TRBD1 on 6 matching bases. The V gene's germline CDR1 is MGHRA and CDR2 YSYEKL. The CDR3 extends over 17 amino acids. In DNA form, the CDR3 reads TGCGCCAGCATCCAAGAATCATGGGGCAGGGGAGCCACTGAAGCTTTCTTT. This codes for CASIQESWGRGATEAFF.

This chain's CDR3 is CASSDRTAGEANTQYF. CDR3 coding DNA: TGTGCCAGCAGTGACAGAACAGCGGGAGAGGCAAATACGCAGTATTTT. The chain employs TRBV6-4 and TRBJ2-3, with 8 bases identical to TRBD2. V dropped 2 bases and J dropped 7; count of bases not matched to a gene: 11. The CDR3 contains 16 residues. Looked up from germline, CDR1 is MRHNA and CDR2 is SNTAGT.

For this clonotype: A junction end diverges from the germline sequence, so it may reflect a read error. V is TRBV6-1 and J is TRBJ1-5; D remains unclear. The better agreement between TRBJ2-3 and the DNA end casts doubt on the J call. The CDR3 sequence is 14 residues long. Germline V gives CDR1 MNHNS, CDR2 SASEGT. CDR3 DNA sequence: TGTGTCAGCAGAGCCCTTACCGAAAATCAGCCCCAGTATTTT. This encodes CVSRALTENQPQYF.

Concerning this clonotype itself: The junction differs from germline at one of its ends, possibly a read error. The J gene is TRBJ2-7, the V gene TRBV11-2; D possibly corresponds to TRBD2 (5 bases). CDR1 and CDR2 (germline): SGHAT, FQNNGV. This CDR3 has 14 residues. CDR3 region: CAGSHGIVTYEQYF. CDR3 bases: TGTGCCGGCAGCCACGGGATAGTCACCTACGAGCAATACTTT.

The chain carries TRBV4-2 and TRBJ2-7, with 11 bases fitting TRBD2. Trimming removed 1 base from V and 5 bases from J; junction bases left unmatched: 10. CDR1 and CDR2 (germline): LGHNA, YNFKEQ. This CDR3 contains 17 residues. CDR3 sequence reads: CASSQVTTSGKPNEQYF. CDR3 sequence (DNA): TGTGCCAGCAGCCAAGTAACGACTAGCGGGAAGCCCAACGAGCAGTACTTC.

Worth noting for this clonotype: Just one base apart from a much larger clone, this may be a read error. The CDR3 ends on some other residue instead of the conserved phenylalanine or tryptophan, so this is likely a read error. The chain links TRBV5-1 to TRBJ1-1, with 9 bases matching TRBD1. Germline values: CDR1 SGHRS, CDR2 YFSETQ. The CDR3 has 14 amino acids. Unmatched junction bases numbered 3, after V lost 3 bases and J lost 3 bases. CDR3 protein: CASSWGTGHTEAFI. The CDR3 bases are TGCGCCAGCAGCTGGGGGACAGGGCACACTGAAGCTTTCATT.